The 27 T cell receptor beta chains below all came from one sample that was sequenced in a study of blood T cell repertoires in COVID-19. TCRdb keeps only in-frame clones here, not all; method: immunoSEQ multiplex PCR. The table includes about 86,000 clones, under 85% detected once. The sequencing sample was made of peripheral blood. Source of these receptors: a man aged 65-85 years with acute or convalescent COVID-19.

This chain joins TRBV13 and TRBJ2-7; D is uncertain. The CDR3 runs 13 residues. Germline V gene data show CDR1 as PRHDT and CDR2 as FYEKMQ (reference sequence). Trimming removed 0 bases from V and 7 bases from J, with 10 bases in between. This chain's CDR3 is CASSLGVFGEQYV. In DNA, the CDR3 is TGTGCCAGCAGCTTAGGGGTTTTCGGGGAGCAGTACGTC.

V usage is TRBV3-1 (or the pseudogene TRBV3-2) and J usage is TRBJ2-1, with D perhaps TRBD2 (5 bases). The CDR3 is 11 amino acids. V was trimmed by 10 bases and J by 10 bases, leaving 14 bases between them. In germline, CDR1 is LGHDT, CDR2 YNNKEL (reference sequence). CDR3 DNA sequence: TGTGCCACCCAGCGGTTGGGAGAGCAGTTCTTC. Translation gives CATQRLGEQFF.

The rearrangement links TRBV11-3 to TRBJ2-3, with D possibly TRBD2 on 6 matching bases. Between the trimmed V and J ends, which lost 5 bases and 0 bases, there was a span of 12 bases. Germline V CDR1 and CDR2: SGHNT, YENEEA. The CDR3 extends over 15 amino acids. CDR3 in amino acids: CASSARGSSTDTQYF. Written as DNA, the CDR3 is TGTGCCAGCAGCGCACGGGGGTCTAGCACAGATACGCAGTATTTT.

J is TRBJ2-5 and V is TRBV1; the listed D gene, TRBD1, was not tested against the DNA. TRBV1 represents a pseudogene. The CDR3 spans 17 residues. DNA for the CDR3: TGCACCAGCAGCCAAGAGAGCCTCGGACAGGGGTCTGAGACCCAGTACTTC. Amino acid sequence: CTSSQESLGQGSETQYF.

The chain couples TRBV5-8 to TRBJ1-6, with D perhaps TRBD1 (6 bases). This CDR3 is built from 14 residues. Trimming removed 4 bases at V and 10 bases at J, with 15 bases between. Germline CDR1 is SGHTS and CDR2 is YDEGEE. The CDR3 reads CASSLLTGSSPLHF. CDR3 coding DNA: TGTGCCAGCAGCCTCCTGACAGGTAGCTCACCCCTCCACTTT. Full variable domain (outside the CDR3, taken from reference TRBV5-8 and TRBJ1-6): EAGVTQSPTHLIKTRGQQATLRCSPISGHTSVYWYQQALGLGLQFLLWYDEGEERNRGNFPPRFSGRQFPNYSSELNVNALELEDSALYLCASSLLTGSSPLHFGNGTRLTVT.

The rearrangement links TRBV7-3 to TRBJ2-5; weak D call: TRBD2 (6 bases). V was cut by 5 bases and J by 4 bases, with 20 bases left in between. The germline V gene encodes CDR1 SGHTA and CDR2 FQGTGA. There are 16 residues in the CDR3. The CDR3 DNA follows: TGTGCCAGCAGCAGAGGCGGGACTCGATCTGGAGAGACCCAGTACTTC. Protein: CASSRGGTRSGETQYF.

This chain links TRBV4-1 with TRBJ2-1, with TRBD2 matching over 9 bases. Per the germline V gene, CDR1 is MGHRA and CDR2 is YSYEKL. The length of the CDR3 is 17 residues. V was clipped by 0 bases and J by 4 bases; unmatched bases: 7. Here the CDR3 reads CASSQDRSGGIYNEQFF. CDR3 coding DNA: TGCGCCAGCAGCCAAGATCGTAGCGGGGGTATTTACAATGAGCAGTTCTTC.

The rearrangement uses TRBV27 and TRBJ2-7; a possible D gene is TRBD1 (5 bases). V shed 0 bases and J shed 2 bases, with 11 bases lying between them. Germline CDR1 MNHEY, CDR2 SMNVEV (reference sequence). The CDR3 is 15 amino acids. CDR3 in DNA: TGTGCCAGCAGTTTATCGATCCAGGGAACCTACGAGCAGTACTTC. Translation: CASSLSIQGTYEQYF.

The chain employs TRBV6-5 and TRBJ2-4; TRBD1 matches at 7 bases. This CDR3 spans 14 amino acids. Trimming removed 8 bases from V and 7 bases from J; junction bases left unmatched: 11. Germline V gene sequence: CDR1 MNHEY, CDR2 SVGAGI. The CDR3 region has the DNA TGTGCCAGCCTCAGACGGGACAGAGGCAACATTCAGTACTTC. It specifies CASLRRDRGNIQYF.

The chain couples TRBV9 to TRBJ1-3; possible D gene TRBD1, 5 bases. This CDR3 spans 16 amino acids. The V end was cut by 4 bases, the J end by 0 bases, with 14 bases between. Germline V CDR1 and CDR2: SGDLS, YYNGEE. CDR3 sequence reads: CASSSGGTDSGNTIYF. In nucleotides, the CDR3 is TGTGCCAGCAGCTCGGGGGGGACCGACTCTGGAAACACCATATATTTT.

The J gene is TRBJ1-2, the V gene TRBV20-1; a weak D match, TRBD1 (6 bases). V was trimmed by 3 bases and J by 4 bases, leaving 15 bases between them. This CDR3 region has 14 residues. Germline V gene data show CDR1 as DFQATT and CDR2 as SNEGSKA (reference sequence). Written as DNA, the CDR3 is TGCAGTGCTAGTCATGGGGGGGGCGGCTATGGCTACACCTTC. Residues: CSASHGGGGYGYTF.

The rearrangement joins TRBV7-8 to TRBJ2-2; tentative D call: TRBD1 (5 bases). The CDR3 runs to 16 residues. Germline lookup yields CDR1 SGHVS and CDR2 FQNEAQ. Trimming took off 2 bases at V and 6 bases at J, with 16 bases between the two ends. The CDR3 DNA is TGTGCCAGCAGCTTACATGTGGCTTTGGGGCCCGGGGAGCTGTTTTTT. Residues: CASSLHVALGPGELFF.

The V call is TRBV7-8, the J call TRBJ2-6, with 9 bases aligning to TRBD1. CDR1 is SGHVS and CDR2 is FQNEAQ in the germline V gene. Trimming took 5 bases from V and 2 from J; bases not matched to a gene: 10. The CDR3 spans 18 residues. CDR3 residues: CASSPTGGSTAGANVLTF. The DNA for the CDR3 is TGTGCCAGCAGCCCTACAGGGGGCAGTACAGCTGGGGCCAACGTCCTGACTTTC.

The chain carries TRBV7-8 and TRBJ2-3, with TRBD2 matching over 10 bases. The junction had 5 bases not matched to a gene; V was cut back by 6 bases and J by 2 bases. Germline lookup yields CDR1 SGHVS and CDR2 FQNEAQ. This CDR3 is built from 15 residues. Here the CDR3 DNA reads TGTGCCAGCAGTATAGCGGGGGGTGTCACAGATACGCAGTATTTT. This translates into CASSIAGGVTDTQYF.

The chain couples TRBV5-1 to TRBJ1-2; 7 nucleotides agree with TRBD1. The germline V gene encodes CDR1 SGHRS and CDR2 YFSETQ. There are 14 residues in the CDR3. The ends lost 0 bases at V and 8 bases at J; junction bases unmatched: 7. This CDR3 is CASSLETGEGGYTF. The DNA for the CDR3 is TGCGCCAGCAGCTTGGAAACAGGGGAAGGGGGCTACACCTTC.

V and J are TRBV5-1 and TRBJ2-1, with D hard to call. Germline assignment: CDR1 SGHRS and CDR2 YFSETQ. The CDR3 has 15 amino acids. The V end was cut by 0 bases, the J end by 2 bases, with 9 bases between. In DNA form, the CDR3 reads TGCGCCAGCAGCTTGGATCCAACTACCTACAATGAGCAGTTCTTC. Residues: CASSLDPTTYNEQFF.

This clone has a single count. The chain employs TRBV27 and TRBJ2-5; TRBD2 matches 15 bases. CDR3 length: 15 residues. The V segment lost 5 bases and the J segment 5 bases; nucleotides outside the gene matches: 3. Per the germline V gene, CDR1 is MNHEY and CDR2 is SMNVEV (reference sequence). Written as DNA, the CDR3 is TGTGCCAGCAGTGGGACTAGCGGGGGGTATGAGACCCAGTACTTC. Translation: CASSGTSGGYETQYF.

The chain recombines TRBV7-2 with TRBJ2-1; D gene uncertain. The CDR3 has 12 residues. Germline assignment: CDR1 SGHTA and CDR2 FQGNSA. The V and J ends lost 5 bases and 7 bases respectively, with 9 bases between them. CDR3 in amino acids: CASSPSRNEQFF. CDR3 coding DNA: TGTGCCAGCAGCCCCTCTAGGAATGAGCAGTTCTTC.

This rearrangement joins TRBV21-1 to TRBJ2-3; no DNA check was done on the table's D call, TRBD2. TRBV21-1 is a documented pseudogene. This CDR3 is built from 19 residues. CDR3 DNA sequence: TGTGCCAGCAGCAAACAAAAATACTCGACTGCGGAAAGAAGGGATACGCAGTATTTT. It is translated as CASSKQKYSTAERRDTQYF.

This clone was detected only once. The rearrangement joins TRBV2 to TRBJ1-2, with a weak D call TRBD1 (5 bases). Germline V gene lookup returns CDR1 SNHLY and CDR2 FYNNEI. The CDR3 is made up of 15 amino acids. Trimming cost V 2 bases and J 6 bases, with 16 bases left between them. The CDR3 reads CASSEKRGGGNGYTF. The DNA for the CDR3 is TGTGCCAGCAGTGAAAAGAGGGGAGGCGGTAATGGCTACACCTTC.

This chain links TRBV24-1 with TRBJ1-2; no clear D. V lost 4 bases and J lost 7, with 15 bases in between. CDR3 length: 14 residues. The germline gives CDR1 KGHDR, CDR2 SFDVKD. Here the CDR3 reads CATSDPGRVPGYTF. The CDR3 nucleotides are TGTGCCACCAGTGACCCTGGGAGGGTCCCTGGCTACACCTTC.

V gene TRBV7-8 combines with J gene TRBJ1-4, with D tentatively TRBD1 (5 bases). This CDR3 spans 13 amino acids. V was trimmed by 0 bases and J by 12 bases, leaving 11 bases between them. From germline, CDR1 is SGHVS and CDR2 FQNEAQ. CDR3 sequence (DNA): TGTGCCAGCAGCTTAGCGTTGGGGACTCAACTGTTTTTT. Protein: CASSLALGTQLFF.

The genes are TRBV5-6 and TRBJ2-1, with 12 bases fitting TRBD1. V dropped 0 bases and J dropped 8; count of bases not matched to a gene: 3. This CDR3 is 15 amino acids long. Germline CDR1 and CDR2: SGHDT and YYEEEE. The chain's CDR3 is CASSLVGQGAYEQFF. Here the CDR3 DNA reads TGTGCCAGCAGCTTGGTGGGACAGGGGGCATATGAGCAGTTCTTC.

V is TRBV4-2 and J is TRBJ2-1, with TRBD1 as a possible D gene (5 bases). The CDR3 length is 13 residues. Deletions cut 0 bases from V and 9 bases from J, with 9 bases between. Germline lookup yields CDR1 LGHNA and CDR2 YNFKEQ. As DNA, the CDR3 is TGTGCCAGCAGCCAAGATAGGGGTTCTGAGCAGTTCTTC. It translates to CASSQDRGSEQFF.

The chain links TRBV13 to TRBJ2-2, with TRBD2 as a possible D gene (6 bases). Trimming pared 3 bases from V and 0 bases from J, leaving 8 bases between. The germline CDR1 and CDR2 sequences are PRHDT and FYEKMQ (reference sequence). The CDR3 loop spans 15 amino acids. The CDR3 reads CASSFRGSNTGELFF. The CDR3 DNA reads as TGTGCCAGCAGCTTCCGGGGGTCGAACACCGGGGAGCTGTTTTTT. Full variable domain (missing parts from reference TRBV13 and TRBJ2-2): AAGVIQSPRHLIKEKRETATLKCYPIPRHDTVYWYQQGPGQDPQFLISFYEKMQSDKGSIPDRFSAQQFSDYHSELNMSSLELGDSALYFCASSFRGSNTGELFFGEGSRLTVL.

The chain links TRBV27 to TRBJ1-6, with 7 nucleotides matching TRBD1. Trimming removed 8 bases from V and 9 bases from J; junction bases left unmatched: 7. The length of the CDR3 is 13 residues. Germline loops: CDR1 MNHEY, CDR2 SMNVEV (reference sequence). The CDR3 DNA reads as TGTGCCAGCGGATGGACAGGTGGTTCACCCCTCCACTTT. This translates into CASGWTGGSPLHF.

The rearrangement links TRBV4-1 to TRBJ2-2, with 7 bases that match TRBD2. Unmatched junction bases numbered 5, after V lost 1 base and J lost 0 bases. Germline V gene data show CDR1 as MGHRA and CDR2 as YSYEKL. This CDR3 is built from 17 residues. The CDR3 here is CASSQGNGLANTGELFF. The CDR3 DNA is TGCGCCAGCAGCCAAGGCAACGGACTAGCGAACACCGGGGAGCTGTTTTTT.